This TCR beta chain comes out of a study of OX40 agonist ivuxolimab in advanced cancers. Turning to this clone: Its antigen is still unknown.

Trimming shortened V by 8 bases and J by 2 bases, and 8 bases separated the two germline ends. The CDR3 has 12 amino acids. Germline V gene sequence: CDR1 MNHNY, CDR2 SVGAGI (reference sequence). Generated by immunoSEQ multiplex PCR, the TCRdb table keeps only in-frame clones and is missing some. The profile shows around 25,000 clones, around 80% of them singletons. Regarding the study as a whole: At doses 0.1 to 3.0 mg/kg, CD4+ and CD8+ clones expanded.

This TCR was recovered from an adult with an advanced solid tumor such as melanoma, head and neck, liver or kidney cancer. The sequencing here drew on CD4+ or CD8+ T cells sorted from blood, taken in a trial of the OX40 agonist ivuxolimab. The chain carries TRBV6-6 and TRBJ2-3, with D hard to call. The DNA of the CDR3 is TGTGCCAGCTGGAGTATCACAGATACGCAGTATTTT. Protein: CASWSITDTQYF.